The rows below give T cell receptor beta chains drawn from one sample of a study of T-cell memory formation after mild COVID-19. TCRdb re-derived calls from the 5' RACE reads in MiXCR, one entry per CDR3 protein. The sample consists of roughly 410,000 distinct CDR3 sequences, 20% to 25% of them appearing once. Sequencing input: PBMCs or a T cell subset sorted from them (not recorded which). The receptors shown here come from an adult woman who had mild COVID-19 (a few samples of this study predate the infection). Cell type and time point are not known. The conserved cysteine and the conserved F or W are not part of the CDR3 here. Fields, in order: J gene, CDR3 length, clone size, V gene, CDR3 protein. Expanded clones are given a class, and other clones once, few, many or no size at all.

TRBJ2-3,16,NA,TRBV7-2,ASSLEWLAGGRTDTQY
TRBJ1-2,12,NA,TRBV4-1,ASRNTGHQQGYT
TRBJ2-7,13,NA,TRBV7-2,ASSSSGRDGYEQY
TRBJ2-2,11,NA,TRBV3-1,ASSPGRTGELF
TRBJ2-3,11,NA,TRBV15,ATSSWSTDTQY
TRBJ2-7,12,NA,TRBV20-1,SAREDGRPYEQY
TRBJ1-1,9,few,TRBV20-1,SAKIGSEVF
TRBJ2-2,10,NA,TRBV6-2/TRBV6-3,ASYRGAGELF
TRBJ2-6,15,NA,TRBV19,ASSSPRLLSGANVLT
TRBJ2-7,12,NA,TRBV11-2,ASSFGQGPSEQY
TRBJ1-4,15,NA,TRBV7-9,ASSLALSPRANEKLF
TRBJ1-2,13,NA,TRBV4-1,ASSQVQGANYGYT
TRBJ2-5,11,NA,TRBV7-2,ASSSTLQETQY
TRBJ2-1,13,NA,TRBV2,ASRDDRGSYNEQF
TRBJ2-7,13,NA,TRBV21-1,ASSKGARESSEQY
TRBJ1-3,16,NA,TRBV6-5,ASSYSRGGRVSGNTIY
TRBJ2-2,12,many,TRBV5-1,ASSLDGDTGELF
TRBJ2-1,13,few,TRBV7-7,ASSLDSGAGDEQF
TRBJ2-2,9,few,TRBV29-1,SVEATGELF
TRBJ2-5,14,few,TRBV11-2,ASSSVGQGLQETQY
TRBJ2-4,15,few,TRBV4-2,ASSQDLHSDYKNIQY
TRBJ1-5,13,NA,TRBV5-6,ASSPFTGTGQPQH
TRBJ2-1,15,NA,TRBV4-1,ASSQGGARGGGNEQF
TRBJ2-7,11,few,TRBV11-2,ASSLNPVYEQY
TRBJ1-4,13,NA,TRBV7-9,ASSDPGQTNEKLF
TRBJ2-7,8,few,TRBV9,AEGDYEQY
TRBJ1-4,14,few,TRBV12-3/TRBV12-4,ASSPHRATTNEKLF
TRBJ1-2,12,few,TRBV10-3,ATKGQGSVYGYT
TRBJ2-2,16,NA,TRBV11-2,ASSLDFFGGLNTGELF
TRBJ1-4,12,NA,TRBV27,ASRPLGIGEKLF
TRBJ2-7,11,NA,TRBV5-1,ASSSSVSGEQY
TRBJ2-2,12,NA,TRBV5-1,ASSKGQRTGELF
TRBJ1-3,12,NA,TRBV3-1,ASSRQGSGNTIY
TRBJ2-6,13,few,TRBV20-1,SAVDRGSGANVLT
TRBJ2-1,13,few,TRBV4-3,ASSRASGSLSKQF